The 8 T cell receptor beta chains given below trace back to one sample, sequenced in a study of T cells in Graves' hyperthyroidism and ophthalmopathy. Amplified TCR beta CDR3 regions derived from RNA transcripts. First-round RT-PCR of the TCR CDR3 relied on the HTBI primer set. Each CDR3 protein is one row after TCRdb ran MiXCR on the multiplex PCR reads. The sample holds 500,000 to 800,000 distinct CDR3 sequences, 40% to 55% seen once. The sample comprised peripheral blood or thyroid tissue (not recorded which). These receptors originate from an adult man with Graves' disease, either hyperthyroidism or ophthalmopathy (not recorded which).

This chain connects TRBV29-1 to TRBJ2-5; D remains unclear. This CDR3 comprises 12 residues. V was shortened by 5 bases and J by 4 bases, with 11 bases between the two germline ends. Germline-derived CDR1 and CDR2 are SQVTM and ANQGSEA. The CDR3 DNA is TGCAGCGTTTCGTTCGCGAGAGAGACCCAGTACTTC. Protein product: CSVSFARETQYF.

The J gene is TRBJ2-2, the V gene TRBV11-2; TRBD1 matches at 11 bases. The CDR3 has 17 amino acids. Germline assignment: CDR1 SGHAT and CDR2 FQNNGV. Trimming at V came to 3 bases and at J to 6 bases, leaving 9 bases not matched to a gene. The CDR3 sequence is CASSLGLGQGAAGELFF. The CDR3 coding sequence is TGTGCCAGCAGCTTGGGGCTTGGACAGGGGGCGGCCGGGGAGCTGTTTTTT.

Comments on this clonotype: This may come from a read error, since a much larger clone is one base off. The gene calls are TRBV5-1 and TRBJ1-2; D not certain. The germline gives CDR1 SGHRS, CDR2 YFSETQ. CDR3 length: 13 amino acids. V lost 3 bases to trimming and J lost 7 bases, with 13 bases between them. CDR3 sequence: CASSSFGRAGYTF. The CDR3 nucleotides read TGCGCCAGCAGCTCGTTTGGGAGAGCTGGCTACACCTTC.

The chain joins TRBV9 to TRBJ1-3; weak D call: TRBD1 (6 bases). From germline, CDR1 is SGDLS and CDR2 YYNGEE. This CDR3 is 15 amino acids long. V gave up 4 bases and J gave up 1 base, with 12 bases separating them. The CDR3 DNA reads as TGTGCCAGCAGCCAAGGGGGGTTATCTGGAAACACCATATATTTT. It codes for CASSQGGLSGNTIYF.

The chain couples TRBV2 to TRBJ1-4, with D perhaps matching TRBD1 (6 bases). The CDR3 consists of 13 residues. Germline V gives CDR1 SNHLY, CDR2 FYNNEI. V was shortened by 6 bases and J by 16 bases, with 21 bases between the two germline ends. The DNA of the CDR3 is TGTGCCAGCAGCTTAGGCCATGGGACATCTCCGTTTTTT. Protein product: CASSLGHGTSPFF.

This clonotype was detected once. Germline is not matched at one junction end, which may reflect a read error. The V call is TRBV25-1, the J call TRBJ1-2; maybe TRBD1 (6 bases). The CDR3 has 15 amino acids. The V gene's germline CDR1 is MGHDK and CDR2 SYGVNS. CDR3 bases: TGTGCCAGCAGTGAAGGTACAGGGTCTGTGTATGACTACACCTTC. It specifies CASSEGTGSVYDYTF.

This clonotype was observed a handful of times. Here the CDR3 DNA reads TGTGCCAGCAGTTACTCGCCCGTGGGGGGGGCAGCGCCAGAGACCCAGTACTTC. Its translation: CASSYSPVGGAAPETQYF. V is TRBV6-5 and J is TRBJ2-5, with TRBD2 as a possible D gene (7 bases). The CDR3 is made up of 18 amino acids. The V gene's germline CDR1 is MNHEY and CDR2 SVGAGI. Trimming shortened V by 0 bases and J by 4 bases, and 21 bases separated the two germline ends.

The V gene is TRBV9, the J gene TRBJ1-3; D not resolved. The germline CDR1 and CDR2 sequences are SGDLS and YYNGEE. The CDR3 has 15 residues. V was cut by 2 bases and J by 2 bases, with 11 bases left in between. CDR3 region: CASSVGRAPGNTIYF. CDR3 bases: TGTGCCAGCAGCGTCGGGAGGGCCCCTGGAAACACCATATATTTT.